These T cell receptor beta chains were read from a single sample in a study of Ad26.COV2.S vaccination and SARS-CoV-2 variants. TCRdb keeps only in-frame clones here, not all; method: immunoSEQ multiplex PCR. Counted here are just under 250,000 clones, approximately 88% occurring once; the ten biggest clones make up about 11%. Source: peripheral blood, taken in a trial of Ad26.COV2.S vaccine versus placebo. These receptor sequences come from a person aged 18 to 65 who received the Ad26.COV2.S COVID-19 vaccine or a placebo. Each CDR3 is given with its conserved first and last residue. A D gene is named only where the DNA matches it firmly. Only some rows state a clone size, as once, few, many or a class for expanded clones.

>NA|TRBJ1-4|TRBV5-4|once
CASSLVPGEKLFF
TGTGCCAGCAGCTTGGTTCCAGGTGAAAAACTGTTTTTT
>TRBD2|TRBJ2-4|TRBV4-3|NA
CASSQGAGLADLAKNIQYF
TGCGCCAGCAGCCAAGGGGCCGGGCTAGCGGACTTAGCCAAAAACATTCAGTACTTC
>TRBD1|TRBJ1-1|TRBV6-4|NA
CASSLRGGTEAFF
TGTGCCAGCAGTCTCAGGGGGGGCACTGAAGCTTTCTTT
>TRBD1|TRBJ1-4|TRBV18|few
CASSPPQGELFF
TGTGCCAGCTCTCCACCGCAGGGGGAACTGTTTTTT
>NA|TRBJ1-5|TRBV7-2|NA
CASSLGARGNQPQHF
TGTGCCAGCAGCTTAGGGGCGCGGGGCAATCAGCCCCAGCATTTT
>TRBD1|TRBJ1-1|TRBV4-3|NA
CASREGQGNTEAFF
TGCGCCAGCCGCGAAGGACAGGGGAACACTGAAGCTTTCTTT
>NA|TRBJ2-5|TRBV7-6|NA
CASSLSRVGETQYF
TGTGCCAGCAGCTTAAGTAGGGTTGGCGAGACCCAGTACTTC
>NA|TRBJ1-5|TRBV6-5|NA
CASSYSSDQPQHF
TGTGCCAGCAGTTACTCGTCGGACCAGCCCCAGCATTTT
>TRBD2|TRBJ2-1|TRBV5-1|NA
CASSTLSGGSYNEQFF
TGCGCCAGCAGCACTCTTAGCGGGGGCTCCTACAATGAGCAGTTCTTC
>NA|TRBJ2-7|TRBV19|NA
CASSLAWTAYEQYF
TGTGCCAGTAGTCTGGCGTGGACAGCCTACGAGCAGTACTTC
>NA|TRBJ2-7|TRBV2|NA
CASSDSWEQYF
TGTGCCAGCAGTGATTCTTGGGAGCAGTACTTC
>TRBD2|TRBJ2-7|TRBV10-2|NA
CASSELPPGLAESYEQYF
TGCGCCAGCAGTGAGTTACCCCCGGGACTAGCGGAGTCCTACGAGCAGTACTTC
>NA|TRBJ1-4|TRBV30|NA
CAWSHREHSNEKLFF
TGTGCCTGGAGTCACCGGGAGCACTCGAATGAAAAACTGTTTTTT
>NA|TRBJ2-5|TRBV11-2|NA
CASSLGLNSIETQYF
TGTGCCAGCAGCTTAGGCCTCAATAGTATAGAGACCCAGTACTTC
>NA|TRBJ1-1|TRBV5-1|NA
CASSLDRTTEAFF
TGCGCCAGCAGCTTGGACAGGACCACTGAAGCTTTCTTT
>NA|TRBJ2-1|TRBV4-3|NA
CASSQEYRGWYNEQFF
TGCGCCAGCAGCCAAGAATACCGGGGTTGGTACAATGAGCAGTTCTTC
>NA|TRBJ1-1|TRBV15|NA
CATSRGTLNTEAFF
TGTGCCACCAGCAGAGGGACTTTGAACACTGAAGCTTTCTTT
>NA|TRBJ2-3|TRBV11-2|NA
CASSLVTGSTDTQYF
TGTGCCAGCAGCTTAGTCACAGGGAGCACAGATACGCAGTATTTT
>NA|TRBJ2-7|TRBV7-2|NA
CASSPSTVTTYEQYF
TGTGCCAGCAGCCCTTCGACAGTGACAACCTACGAGCAGTACTTC
>NA|TRBJ2-4|TRBV5-1|once
CASSPDGNSIQYF
TGCGCCAGCAGCCCCGACGGGAATAGCATTCAGTACTTC
>TRBD2|TRBJ2-2|TRBV19|NA
CASSTWLSGANTGELFF
TGTGCCAGTAGTACCTGGTTGAGCGGGGCGAACACCGGGGAGCTGTTTTTT
>TRBD1|TRBJ1-1|TRBV7-9|NA
CASSRQGRAEAFF
TGTGCCAGCAGCCGACAGGGCAGGGCTGAAGCTTTCTTT
>NA|TRBJ1-1|TRBV10-3|NA
CAISETGNTEAFF
TGTGCCATCAGTGAGACAGGGAACACTGAAGCTTTCTTT
>NA|TRBJ2-2|TRBV7-3|NA
CASSLGFGDTGELFF
TGTGCCAGCAGCTTAGGGTTCGGGGACACCGGGGAGCTGTTTTTT
>NA|TRBJ1-6|TRBV19|NA
CASSGAEGQGSPLHF
TGTGCCAGTAGTGGGGCCGAGGGGCAGGGTTCACCCCTCCACTTT
>TRBD2|TRBJ2-5|TRBV6-2/TRBV6-3|NA
CASSRLGGGEETQYF
TGTGCCAGCAGCCGATTGGGGGGGGGTGAAGAGACCCAGTACTTC
>TRBD2|TRBJ2-3|TRBV27|NA
CASSKGGISGRKDTQYF
TGTGCCAGCAGTAAAGGGGGGATAAGCGGGAGGAAGGATACGCAGTATTTT
>TRBD2|TRBJ2-5|TRBV7-2|once
CASSLTTSGPQRETQYF
TGTGCCAGCAGCTTAACGACTAGCGGGCCCCAAAGGGAGACCCAGTACTTC
>TRBD1|TRBJ2-7|TRBV6-5|NA
CASSYSRQGAYEQYF
TGTGCCAGCAGTTACTCTCGGCAGGGGGCCTACGAGCAGTACTTC